This T cell receptor (beta chain) was observed in a study of T cell responses to AZD1222 COVID-19 vaccine. Here immunoSEQ multiplex PCR was the method, and the copy in TCRdb shows in-frame clones only, minus some. The sample gives roughly 120,000 clones, just over 85% of which show up once; 7% to 8% is in the top ten. Study-level results: Mostly white British, mostly female donors; authors suggested clonal diversity may be underestimated. Spike-wide coverage was observed for vaccine-associated CD4 TCRs, with dominant responses at 160-218 and 743-854. Among AZD1222 vaccinees, only five or six were seropositive at baseline.

This clone was observed once. What it recognizes is unknown. The material sequenced was peripheral blood, taken on day 0 of AZD1222 vaccination. This receptor was identified in an adult in good health.

CDR3 DNA sequence: TGTGCCAGCAGCTTAGTCGGTTTGGCCCCCCAGTACTTC. It specifies CASSLVGLAPQYF. V gene TRBV13 combines with J gene TRBJ2-5; D call uncertain. Trimming took 1 base from V and 9 from J, leaving 12 bases between them. The CDR3 runs to 13 residues. Germline V gives CDR1 PRHDT, CDR2 FYEKMQ (reference sequence).